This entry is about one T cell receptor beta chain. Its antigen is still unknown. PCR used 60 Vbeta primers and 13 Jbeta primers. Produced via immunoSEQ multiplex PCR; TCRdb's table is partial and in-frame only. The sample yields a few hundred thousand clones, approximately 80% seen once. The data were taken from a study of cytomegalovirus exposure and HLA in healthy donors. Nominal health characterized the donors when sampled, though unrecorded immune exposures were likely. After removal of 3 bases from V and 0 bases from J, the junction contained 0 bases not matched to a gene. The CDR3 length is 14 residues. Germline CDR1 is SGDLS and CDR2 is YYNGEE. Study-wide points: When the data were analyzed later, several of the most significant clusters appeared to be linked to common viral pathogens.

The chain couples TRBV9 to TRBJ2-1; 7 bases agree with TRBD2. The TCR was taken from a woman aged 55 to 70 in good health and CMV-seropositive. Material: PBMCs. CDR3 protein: CASSGGSSYNEQFF. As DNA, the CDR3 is TGTGCCAGCAGCGGCGGGAGCTCCTACAATGAGCAGTTCTTC.